This passage covers 22 T cell receptor beta chains from one sample sequenced in a study of cytomegalovirus exposure and HLA in healthy donors. The PCR ran on 60 Vbeta and 13 Jbeta primers. Sequenced by immunoSEQ multiplex PCR; TCRdb stores in-frame clones only, minus some. The sample contains roughly 110,000 clones, over 65% of which appear only once. Sample: PBMCs. The receptors originated from a woman aged 25-40 years in good health and CMV-seronegative.

V gene TRBV30 combines with J gene TRBJ2-5; D might be TRBD1 (6 bases). Per the germline V gene, CDR1 is GTSNPN and CDR2 is SVGIG (reference sequence). The CDR3 runs 14 residues. V lost 2 bases, J lost 1 base, and 11 bases lay in between. The CDR3 region is CAWSRDTFQETQYF. The CDR3 DNA is TGTGCCTGGAGTCGGGACACCTTCCAAGAGACCCAGTACTTC.

The chain couples TRBV30 to TRBJ1-5; D is unresolved. V lost 2 bases and J 1 base, leaving 6 bases between the germline ends. Germline V lookup: CDR1 GTSNPN, CDR2 SVGIG (reference sequence). The length of the CDR3 is 13 residues. CDR3 sequence: CAWSPSSNQPQHF. In nucleotides, the CDR3 is TGTGCCTGGAGTCCTAGCAGCAATCAGCCCCAGCATTTT.

For this clone: One end of the junction is discordant with germline, which a read error may explain. CDR3 loop: CASSSRDSNTGELFF. In DNA, the CDR3 is TGTGCTAGCAGCTCCCGGGACAGTAACACCGGGGAGCTGTTTTTT. The rearrangement links TRBV7-7 to TRBJ2-2, with 7 bases that match TRBD1. The CDR3 is 15 amino acids. Germline CDR1 is SSHAT and CDR2 is FNYEAQ (reference sequence).

V and J are TRBV6-5 and TRBJ1-1, with unresolved D. This CDR3 has 13 amino acids. V lost 5 bases and J lost 4, with 11 bases in between. Germline loops: CDR1 MNHEY, CDR2 SVGAGI. CDR3 region: CASSHLSSTEAFF. The CDR3 DNA reads TGTGCCAGCAGTCACCTATCGTCCACTGAAGCTTTCTTT.

The chain uses TRBV5-4 and TRBJ2-1; D remains unclear. The germline V gene has CDR1 SGHNT and CDR2 YYREEE (reference sequence). V was trimmed by 2 bases and J by 5 bases, leaving 8 bases between them. This CDR3 comprises 13 residues. CDR3 nucleotides: TGTGCCAGCAGCTTCGGTCGGGACAATGAGCAGTTCTTC. Translating gives CASSFGRDNEQFF.

The rearrangement joins TRBV6-6 to TRBJ2-1, with TRBD2 matching 8 bases. The CDR3 totals 14 residues. The V and J ends lost 5 bases and 0 bases, in that order; junction bases with no gene match: 0. Per the germline V gene, CDR1 is MNHNY and CDR2 is SVGAGI (reference sequence). The CDR3 sequence is CASSGTSSYNEQFF. CDR3 DNA: TGTGCCAGCAGTGGGACTAGCTCCTACAATGAGCAGTTCTTC.

This clone was seen only a few times. The chain links TRBV28 to TRBJ1-1; 8 bases are shared with TRBD1. The CDR3 contains 16 residues. Germline V gene data show CDR1 as MDHEN and CDR2 as SYDVKM. V lost 5 bases and J lost 0; bases outside the gene matches: 8. The chain's CDR3 is CASSLPTGEMNTEAFF. Written as DNA, the CDR3 is TGTGCCAGCAGTCTACCGACAGGGGAGATGAACACTGAAGCTTTCTTT.

The J gene is TRBJ1-4, the V gene TRBV7-9; D gene uncertain. The CDR3 covers 14 residues. Germline V gene data show CDR1 as SEHNR and CDR2 as FQNEAQ (reference sequence). V lost 4 bases to trimming and J lost 3 bases, with 9 bases between them. The CDR3 sequence: CASSSAAANEKLFF. CDR3 in DNA: TGTGCCAGCAGCTCGGCAGCGGCTAATGAAAAACTGTTTTTT. Looking up the rest from reference TRBV7-9 and TRBJ1-4 gives the full variable domain: DTGVSQNPRHKITKRGQNVTFRCDPISEHNRLYWYRQTLGQGPEFLTYFQNEAQLEKSRLLSDRFSAERPKGSFSTLEIQRTEQGDSAMYLCASSSAAANEKLFFGSGTQLSVL.

The rearrangement uses TRBV5-1 and TRBJ2-3; the D gene is possibly TRBD1 (6 bases). CDR1 and CDR2 (germline): SGHRS, YFSETQ. This CDR3 is built from 14 residues. The V end was cut by 3 bases, the J end by 2 bases, with 10 bases between. This chain's CDR3 is CASSSGDITDTQYF. Here the CDR3 DNA reads TGCGCCAGCAGCTCCGGGGACATCACAGATACGCAGTATTTT.

The chain uses TRBV29-1 and TRBJ2-1, with 9 positions matching TRBD2. The CDR3 extends over 14 amino acids. V was pared by 4 bases and J by 10 bases, with 11 bases of the junction left unmatched. In germline, CDR1 is SQVTM, CDR2 ANQGSEA. Written as DNA, the CDR3 is TGCAGCGTTGCTGATAGCGGGAGTCTGGGCGAGCAGTTCTTC. It encodes CSVADSGSLGEQFF.

The genes are TRBV14 and TRBJ2-5, with 7 nucleotides matching TRBD1. This CDR3 comprises 15 residues. CDR1 and CDR2 (germline): SGHDN, FVKESK. V dropped 4 bases and J dropped 3; count of bases not matched to a gene: 8. CDR3 in DNA: TGTGCCAGCAGCCCAATGAGAACAGGGGAAGAGACCCAGTACTTC. It encodes CASSPMRTGEETQYF.

This clone has only one observation. V usage is TRBV19 and J usage is TRBJ1-2, with 10 nucleotides matching TRBD1. The V gene's germline CDR1 is LNHDA and CDR2 SQIVND (reference sequence). Unmatched junction bases numbered 7, after V lost 5 bases and J lost 1 base. This CDR3 region has 16 residues. The CDR3 DNA follows: TGTGCCAGTAGTTTGACAGGGGGCCACTTTAACTATGGCTACACCTTC. Encoded protein: CASSLTGGHFNYGYTF. The full variable domain, rest sourced from reference TRBV19 and TRBJ1-2, is DGGITQSPKYLFRKEGQNVTLSCEQNLNHDAMYWYRQDPGQGLRLIYYSQIVNDFQKGDIAEGYSVSREKKESFPLTVTSAQKNPTAFYLCASSLTGGHFNYGYTFGSGTRLTVV.

The chain couples TRBV4-1 to TRBJ2-3; 10 bases line up with TRBD1. This CDR3 contains 11 residues. Germline CDR1 reads MGHRA; CDR2 reads YSYEKL. V lost 11 bases and J lost 9; bases outside the gene matches: 5. CDR3 loop: CADDRGQTQYF. In DNA form, the CDR3 reads TGCGCCGACGACAGGGGGCAAACGCAGTATTTT.

The J gene is TRBJ2-3, the V gene TRBV5-4; D ambiguous. The CDR3 totals 13 residues. The V and J ends lost 3 bases and 3 bases respectively, with 8 bases between them. CDR1 is SGHNT and CDR2 is YYREEE in the germline V gene (reference sequence). CDR3 residues: CASSSEDTDTQYF. In DNA form, the CDR3 reads TGTGCCAGCAGCTCCGAGGATACAGATACGCAGTATTTT.

This clone showed up just a few times. The chain employs TRBV5-6 and TRBJ1-2; D is ambiguous. The CDR3 has 15 residues. Trimming cost V 4 bases and J 4 bases, with 17 bases left between them. Per germline, CDR1 SGHDT and CDR2 YYEEEE. The CDR3 reads CASSPERALSYGYTF. The CDR3 DNA sequence: TGTGCCAGCAGCCCAGAGAGGGCCCTCTCCTATGGCTACACCTTC.

This clone was seen a few times. Other DNA sequences in the sample encode the same CDR3. J is TRBJ1-5 and V is TRBV6-1, with D perhaps TRBD1 (6 bases). Per germline, CDR1 MNHNS and CDR2 SASEGT. The ends were cut back, 2 bases at V and 0 bases at J, with 11 bases in the middle. The CDR3 is made up of 16 amino acids. The CDR3 DNA is TGTGCCAGCAGTGAAAAGGCAGGGGATAGCAATCAGCCCCAGCATTTT. This sequence encodes CASSEKAGDSNQPQHF.

V and J are TRBV10-1 and TRBJ2-1; TRBD2 matches 11 bases. V lost 6 bases to trimming and J lost 5 bases; unmatched junction nucleotides: 21. Germline-derived CDR1 and CDR2 are WNHNN and SYGVQD (reference sequence). This CDR3 has 20 amino acids. In nucleotides, the CDR3 is TGCGCCAGCAGCCACAGACGCGGGTTAGCGGGAGGGGGGCTTAACAATGAGCAGTTCTTC. It translates to CASSHRRGLAGGGLNNEQFF.

The chain carries TRBV10-2 and TRBJ2-1; 8 bases line up with TRBD2. From germline, CDR1 is WSHSY and CDR2 SAAADI. The CDR3 totals 13 residues. J lost 6 bases, V lost 6 bases, and 4 bases had no gene match. The CDR3 sequence: CASSQREFNEQFF. In nucleotides, the CDR3 is TGCGCCAGCAGCCAGCGGGAGTTCAATGAGCAGTTCTTC.

This chain uses TRBV10-2 with TRBJ2-1; 7 bases line up with TRBD1. Per the germline V gene, CDR1 is WSHSY and CDR2 is SAAADI. The CDR3 consists of 13 residues. The ends lost 4 bases at V and 3 bases at J; junction bases unmatched: 0. CDR3 DNA sequence: TGCGCCAGCAGTGGGACAGGCTACAATGAGCAGTTCTTC. This encodes CASSGTGYNEQFF.

This clone was found once. The chain has TRBV6-6 and TRBJ1-5; D is uncertain. Germline V lookup: CDR1 MNHNY, CDR2 SVGAGI (reference sequence). The V end was cut by 5 bases, the J end by 0 bases, with 11 bases between. There are 15 residues in the CDR3. The CDR3 DNA is TGTGCCAGCAGTCAAAGACACGTTAGCAATCAGCCCCAGCATTTT. Translating it yields CASSQRHVSNQPQHF.

The CDR3 DNA follows: TGTGCCAGCAGCTTGACCGGCTCCTACGAGCAGTACTTC. It yields the protein CASSLTGSYEQYF. J is TRBJ2-7 and V is TRBV5-4, with no clear D. Trimming stripped 1 base from V and 0 bases from J, with 5 bases between. The germline CDR1 and CDR2 sequences are SGHNT and YYREEE (reference sequence). CDR3 size: 13 residues.

This clone came up a few times. The rearrangement links TRBV25-1 to TRBJ2-5, with D uncertain. The CDR3 is 12 residues long. Looked up from germline, CDR1 is MGHDK and CDR2 is SYGVNS. V dropped 4 bases and J dropped 5 bases, with 8 bases sitting between them. The CDR3 nucleotides read TGTGCCAGCAGTGCGAGCGTGGAGACCCAGTACTTC. Encoded protein: CASSASVETQYF.